This T cell receptor beta chain was observed in a study of T cell responses to AZD1222 COVID-19 vaccine. In the study overall: Second-dose intervals of approximately 4 or approximately 12 weeks were pooled. Study conclusions and caveats: Recipients of AZD1222 seropositive at baseline numbered only 5 to 7. Clonal diversity may have been underestimated in mostly white British donors. Unmutated variant regions are reportedly the target of nearly half of TCRs that are spike-specific.

Germline V CDR1 and CDR2: SNHLY, FYNNEI. CDR3 length: 13 amino acids. As concerns this clone: The antigen is unknown.

Sequenced by immunoSEQ multiplex PCR; TCRdb stores in-frame clones only, minus some. The table shows 80,000 to 100,000 clones, with nearly 90% occurring only once. The TCR was taken from an adult in good health. The starting material was peripheral blood, obtained on day 0 of AZD1222 vaccination. The chain recombines TRBV2 with TRBJ2-1, with D perhaps being TRBD1 or TRBD2 (6 bases each). The DNA for the CDR3 is TGTGTCACGGGCGGGACGAGGGGGGATGAGCAGTTCTTC. Translation gives CVTGGTRGDEQFF. Drawing the rest from reference TRBV2 and TRBJ2-1, the complete variable domain is EPEVTQTPSHQVTQMGQEVILRCVPISNHLYFYWYRQILGQKVEFLVSFYNNEISEKSEIFDDQFSVERPDGSNFTLKIRSTKLEDSAMYFCVTGGTRGDEQFFGPGTRLTVL.